Listed here are 26 T cell receptor beta chains from one sample, sequenced in a study of beta chain features in type 1 diabetes. These receptors have no known antigen. Whole-study results and caveats: Shortening of TCRB CDR3s, moderate but significant, appeared in all four CD4+ subsets of Type 1 diabetes patients.

The entirety of the isolated RNA underwent reverse transcription, so expressed TCRB transcripts were sequenced. Generated by immunoSEQ multiplex PCR, the TCRdb table keeps only in-frame clones and is missing some. The sample includes about 120,000 clones, 16% seen only once; the top ten take over 2%. The sequenced material came from central memory CD4+ T cells from blood. These receptor sequences come from a man between 25 and 39 years old with type 1 diabetes.

In this sample, this clone turned up a few times. The CDR3: CASSFTQGQPQHF. CDR3 DNA sequence: TGTGCCAGCAGCTTCACGCAGGGACAGCCCCAGCATTTT. The rearrangement uses TRBV7-2 and TRBJ1-5; D is perhaps TRBD1 (5 bases). Trimming left V 3 bases short and J 7 bases short, with 10 bases between. Germline V gives CDR1 SGHTA, CDR2 FQGNSA. The CDR3 sequence is 13 residues long.

The rearrangement uses TRBV25-1 and TRBJ2-7; 7 bases agree with TRBD1. CDR1 MGHDK and CDR2 SYGVNS come from the germline V gene. V shed 5 bases and J 0 bases; nucleotides not matched to a gene: 7. The CDR3 is 15 amino acids. The CDR3 DNA follows: TGTGCCAGCAGTAGGGGACAGTGGAGCTCCTACGAGCAGTACTTC. Translated, it gives CASSRGQWSSYEQYF.

This clone came up a few times. V usage is TRBV7-9 and J usage is TRBJ2-5, with 8 positions matching TRBD2. CDR1 is SEHNR and CDR2 is FQNEAQ in the germline V gene (reference sequence). The CDR3 covers 15 residues. Trimming cost V 2 bases and J 5 bases; bases outside gene matches: 7. The CDR3 DNA sequence: TGTGCCAGCAGCTTATCCCGGGGGGGCATGGAGACCCAGTACTTC. The encoded protein is CASSLSRGGMETQYF.

This clone was seen a few times. The chain uses TRBV18 and TRBJ2-7, with 7 bases lining up with TRBD2. CDR1 is KGHSH and CDR2 is LQKENI in the germline V gene. This CDR3 is built from 16 residues. V dropped 0 bases and J dropped 4; count of bases not matched to a gene: 9. CDR3 coding DNA: TGTGCCAGCTCACCACCGAGGGTCGGGGGGATATACGAGCAGTACTTC. It codes for CASSPPRVGGIYEQYF.

V gene TRBV7-8 combines with J gene TRBJ2-2; 8 nucleotides agree with TRBD1. With 1 base clipped from V and 5 bases from J, the junction kept 3 bases outside the gene matches. The CDR3 spans 15 residues. Germline V gene data show CDR1 as SGHVS and CDR2 as FQNEAQ. Here the CDR3 reads CASSLVGQVTGELFF. CDR3 sequence (DNA): TGTGCCAGCAGCTTAGTGGGACAGGTGACCGGGGAGCTGTTTTTT. The full variable domain, its missing parts supplied by reference TRBV7-8 and TRBJ2-2, is GAGVSQSPRYKVAKRGQDVALRCDPISGHVSLFWYQQALGQGPEFLTYFQNEAQLDKSGLPSDRFFAERPEGSVSTLKIQRTQQEDSAVYLCASSLVGQVTGELFFGEGSRLTVL.

The V gene is TRBV9, the J gene TRBJ2-3; a possible D gene is TRBD2 (6 bases). Per the germline V gene, CDR1 is SGDLS and CDR2 is YYNGEE. This CDR3 spans 16 amino acids. With 1 base removed from V and 0 bases from J, the gap between germline ends came to 12 bases. CDR3 in amino acids: CASSVLDYTSTDTQYF. The DNA of the CDR3 is TGTGCCAGCAGCGTACTGGACTATACTAGCACAGATACGCAGTATTTT.

The chain uses TRBV5-1 and TRBJ2-5; unclear D gene. Germline-derived CDR1 and CDR2 are SGHRS and YFSETQ. CDR3 length: 14 residues. V was pared by 0 bases and J by 1 base, with 7 bases between. CDR3 nucleotides: TGCGCCAGCAGCTTGGACGGCTCCCAAGAGACCCAGTACTTC. This codes for CASSLDGSQETQYF. Full variable domain (remainder filled in from reference TRBV5-1 and TRBJ2-5): KAGVTQTPRYLIKTRGQQVTLSCSPISGHRSVSWYQQTPGQGLQFLFEYFSETQRNKGNFPGRFSGRQFSNSRSEMNVSTLELGDSALYLCASSLDGSQETQYFGPGTRLLVL.

The chain links TRBV14 to TRBJ2-5; 9 bases are shared with TRBD1. Germline V lookup: CDR1 SGHDN, CDR2 FVKESK. After removal of 0 bases from V and 4 bases from J, the junction contained 6 bases not matched to a gene. The CDR3 loop spans 16 amino acids. The CDR3 reads CASSQDIGQGRETQYF. The CDR3 nucleotides read TGTGCCAGCAGCCAAGATATAGGACAGGGGCGAGAGACCCAGTACTTC. Complete variable domain (other parts from reference TRBV14 and TRBJ2-5): EAGVTQFPSHSVIEKGQTVTLRCDPISGHDNLYWYRRVMGKEIKFLLHFVKESKQDESGMPNNRFLAERTGGTYSTLKVQPAELEDSGVYFCASSQDIGQGRETQYFGPGTRLLVL.

The V gene is TRBV5-4, the J gene TRBJ2-3, with TRBD1 matching over 8 bases. The germline V gene encodes CDR1 SGHNT and CDR2 YYREEE (reference sequence). The trim removed 2 bases at V and 2 bases at J, leaving 7 bases unmatched. This CDR3 region has 16 residues. The chain's CDR3 is CASSFGQGSFTDTQYF. The DNA for the CDR3 is TGTGCCAGCAGCTTCGGACAGGGCAGTTTCACAGATACGCAGTATTTT.

This clone has a handful of counts. The CDR3: CASSPPATYEQYF. DNA of the CDR3: TGTGCCAGCTCACCACCGGCTACCTACGAGCAGTACTTC. This chain uses TRBV18 with TRBJ2-7; no firm D call. CDR3 length: 13 amino acids. With 0 bases removed from V and 2 bases from J, the gap between germline ends came to 5 bases. The germline CDR1 and CDR2 sequences are KGHSH and LQKENI.

Ten or more counts support this clone. V usage is TRBV5-1 and J usage is TRBJ1-2, with D perhaps TRBD1 (5 bases). The CDR3 is 13 residues long. Germline CDR1 reads SGHRS; CDR2 reads YFSETQ. V was clipped by 3 bases and J by 4 bases, with 10 bases between them. CDR3 DNA: TGCGCCAGCAGCTCGGAGGGGACCTATGGCTACACCTTC. Translation: CASSSEGTYGYTF.

Only a few counts were recorded for this clone. The genes are TRBV27 and TRBJ2-5; tentatively, D is TRBD1 or TRBD2 (5 bases each). V was clipped by 1 base and J by 5 bases, with 14 bases between them. The CDR3 covers 15 residues. CDR1 is MNHEY, CDR2 SMNVEV, per germline (reference sequence). The CDR3 loop reads CASSLYRDAGETQYF. CDR3 bases: TGTGCCAGCAGTTTATATCGGGACGCTGGGGAGACCCAGTACTTC.

In this sample, this clone turned up many times. The V call is TRBV19, the J call TRBJ2-3, with a tentative D call TRBD1 (6 bases). CDR1 is LNHDA, CDR2 SQIVND, per germline (reference sequence). The germline V and J ends were trimmed by 5 bases and 2 bases, with 14 bases remaining between them. CDR3 length equals 15 residues. The CDR3 coding sequence is TGTGCCAGTAGTGAGGGGACATGGAACACAGATACGCAGTATTTT. It yields the protein CASSEGTWNTDTQYF.

This clone was recorded a few times. CDR3: CASSQGGLPGAGEQFF. The CDR3 region has the DNA TGTGCCAGCAGCCAAGGGGGGCTTCCTGGCGCGGGTGAGCAGTTCTTC. V usage is TRBV4-2 and J usage is TRBJ2-1, with TRBD1 as a possible D gene (6 bases). V was shortened by 1 base and J by 9 bases, with 19 bases between the two germline ends. Germline values: CDR1 LGHNA, CDR2 YNFKEQ. CDR3 size: 16 residues.

The chain uses TRBV6-1 and TRBJ2-3; D perhaps matches TRBD1 (6 bases). Looked up from germline, CDR1 is MNHNS and CDR2 is SASEGT. The CDR3 is 15 amino acids. Trimming cost V 2 bases and J 4 bases, with 13 bases left between them. The CDR3 DNA is TGTGCCAGCAGTGAATTTGGGGGCCTATCAGATACGCAGTATTTT. Its translation: CASSEFGGLSDTQYF.

The chain combines TRBV5-6 with TRBJ1-2; maybe TRBD1 (5 bases). The CDR3 has 15 residues. The ends were cut back, 0 bases at V and 2 bases at J, with 11 bases in the middle. Germline CDR1 SGHDT, CDR2 YYEEEE. CDR3 sequence (DNA): TGTGCCAGCAGCTTGGAGAAGGGGAAGAACTATGGCTACACCTTC. Translating gives CASSLEKGKNYGYTF.

This clone was recorded a few times. This chain connects TRBV6-5 to TRBJ1-6; 7 bases line up with TRBD1. With 6 bases clipped from V and 7 bases from J, the junction kept 6 bases outside the gene matches. The length of the CDR3 is 14 residues. Germline CDR1 MNHEY, CDR2 SVGAGI. Here the CDR3 reads CASRWTGSNSPLHF. DNA for the CDR3: TGTGCCAGCAGGTGGACAGGTTCCAATTCACCCCTCCACTTT.

This clone has only a few counts. The V gene is TRBV5-4, the J gene TRBJ1-2; a possible D gene is TRBD1 (5 bases). CDR3 length: 15 amino acids. The V gene lost 4 bases and the J gene lost 0 bases, with 13 bases spanning the gap. Germline CDR1 SGHNT, CDR2 YYREEE (reference sequence). The CDR3 loop is CASSPGHQTNYGYTF. The CDR3 nucleotides read TGTGCCAGCAGCCCAGGACATCAGACTAACTATGGCTACACCTTC. The variable domain in full, with the rest retrieved from reference TRBV5-4 and TRBJ1-2, is ETGVTQSPTHLIKTRGQQVTLRCSSQSGHNTVSWYQQALGQGPQFIFQYYREEENGRGNFPPRFSGLQFPNYSSELNVNALELDDSALYLCASSPGHQTNYGYTFGSGTRLTVV.

The chain is built from TRBV2 and TRBJ2-1; TRBD1 might be the D (5 bases). The CDR3 loop spans 14 amino acids. V lost 6 bases and J lost 2, with 11 bases in between. Per germline, CDR1 SNHLY and CDR2 FYNNEI. CDR3 sequence reads: CASRQGLPYNEQFF. DNA of the CDR3: TGTGCCAGCAGGCAGGGTCTGCCCTACAATGAGCAGTTCTTC.

The chain has TRBV2 and TRBJ2-3; 7 bases are shared with TRBD2. The CDR3 extends over 15 amino acids. Germline CDR1 SNHLY, CDR2 FYNNEI. Trimming at V came to 2 bases and at J to 2 bases, leaving 4 bases not matched to a gene. CDR3 residues: CASSENLAATDTQYF. CDR3 bases: TGTGCCAGCAGTGAAAACCTAGCGGCCACAGATACGCAGTATTTT.

This chain connects TRBV7-9 to TRBJ1-2; D unclear. Looked up from germline, CDR1 is SEHNR and CDR2 is FQNEAQ (reference sequence). V lost 5 bases, J lost 0 bases, and 7 bases lay in between. The CDR3 runs 13 residues. CDR3 sequence: CASSLGTNYGYTF. The CDR3, as DNA: TGTGCCAGCAGCCTAGGGACTAACTATGGCTACACCTTC.

The sample holds a few counts of this clone. The chain is built from TRBV14 and TRBJ2-5; either TRBD1 or TRBD2 may fit D (5 bases each). Germline values: CDR1 SGHDN, CDR2 FVKESK. This CDR3 is 15 amino acids long. V was clipped by 5 bases and J by 0 bases, with 13 bases between them. CDR3 loop: CASSVYRGNQETQYF. CDR3 bases: TGTGCCAGCAGCGTTTACCGGGGCAACCAAGAGACCCAGTACTTC.

The V gene is TRBV7-2, the J gene TRBJ2-4, with 10 bases identical to TRBD1. CDR1 is SGHTA and CDR2 is FQGNSA in the germline V gene. V lost 2 bases to trimming and J lost 9 bases; unmatched junction nucleotides: 7. The CDR3 covers 15 residues. DNA for the CDR3: TGTGCCAGCAGCTTAACGGGCGGGGACAGGGGCATTCAGTACTTC. Translated: CASSLTGGDRGIQYF.

The chain carries TRBV2 and TRBJ2-3; D is unresolved. Between the trimmed V and J ends, which lost 5 bases and 7 bases, there was a span of 10 bases. CDR1 and CDR2 from the germline V gene are SNHLY and FYNNEI. This CDR3 contains 12 residues. The DNA for the CDR3 is TGTGCCAGCAGTCCTGAACGAAATACGCAGTATTTT. It translates to CASSPERNTQYF.

The V call is TRBV5-4, the J call TRBJ1-6; TRBD1 aligns across 7 bases. Germline V lookup: CDR1 SGHNT, CDR2 YYREEE (reference sequence). J gave up 8 bases and V 6 bases, and 14 bases lay outside the gene matches. The CDR3 loop spans 16 amino acids. The CDR3 protein is CASNILLTGTDSPLHF. CDR3 sequence (DNA): TGTGCCAGCAATATCCTTTTGACAGGGACGGATTCACCCCTCCACTTT.

This sequence joins TRBV7-3 and TRBJ2-3, with 8 bases matching TRBD1. The ends lost 3 bases at V and 1 base at J; junction bases unmatched: 6. Per the germline V gene, CDR1 is SGHTA and CDR2 is FQGTGA. The CDR3 consists of 16 residues. The CDR3 spells CASSLTGELGTDTQYF. The CDR3 DNA follows: TGTGCCAGCAGCTTGACAGGGGAATTGGGCACAGATACGCAGTATTTT.